One sample yielded the 3 T cell receptor beta chains listed below, sequenced in a study of metastatic and nonmetastatic thyroid tumors (dated by TCRdb to about 2020). The library relied on PCR. The run used an Illumina HiSeq 4000. The public reads were quality trimmed at Q25 with fastp and then assembled into clones with MiXCR by TCRdb, keeping productive beta chains. This sample holds over 25,000 clones; approximately 20% were observed only once. The leading ten clones occupy about 10% of the sample. None of the patients had been given any treatment before thyroid surgery. Sequences were obtained from blood. The receptor set was obtained from a female donor with papillary thyroid cancer or a benign thyroid nodule (not recorded which). Some clones in this sample may be carry-over from other donors' samples.

This clone was found a few times. This clone may be a read error of a much larger clone one base away. V usage is TRBV12-3 or TRBV12-4 and J usage is TRBJ1-3; 7 bases map to TRBD1. The CDR3 loop spans 13 amino acids. V trimming: 8 bases; J trimming: 10 bases; junction bases outside the gene matches: 11. The CDR3 reads CASGGTVEWTIYF. CDR3 in DNA: TGTGCCAGCGGCGGGACAGTAGAATGGACCATATATTTT.

This rearrangement joins TRBV11-2 to TRBJ2-3; D is unresolved. The CDR3 extends over 16 amino acids. V was shortened by 4 bases and J by 4 bases, with 18 bases between the two germline ends. Germline CDR1 reads SGHAT; CDR2 reads FQNNGV. CDR3 DNA sequence: TGTGCCAGCAGCTCATCCAACGTGGGAAGGGCAGATACGCAGTATTTT. Translation gives CASSSSNVGRADTQYF.

This clone was observed many times. The chain joins TRBV28 to TRBJ2-5; 8 positions match TRBD1. From germline, CDR1 is MDHEN and CDR2 SYDVKM. V gave up 5 bases and J gave up 2 bases; unmatched junction bases: 7. The CDR3 consists of 15 residues. The CDR3 sequence is CASSLGDRLQETQYF. CDR3 sequence (DNA): TGTGCCAGCAGTCTAGGGGACAGGTTGCAAGAGACCCAGTACTTC.